A single sample gave rise to the 17 T cell receptor beta chains below, sequenced in a study of T cell responses to AZD1222 COVID-19 vaccine. The assay was immunoSEQ multiplex PCR, and TCRdb's table has in-frame clones only and misses some. The sample shows about 160,000 clones, 90% to 95% of them seen only once. The starting material was peripheral blood, obtained 28 days after the second AZD1222 dose. Receptors originate from an adult who received the AZD1222 COVID-19 vaccine.

The chain links TRBV25-1 to TRBJ1-6; D uncertain. Between the trimmed V and J ends, which lost 2 bases and 9 bases, there was a span of 11 bases. CDR1 MGHDK and CDR2 SYGVNS come from the germline V gene. The CDR3 runs to 14 residues. CDR3 in amino acids: CASSEVTWGSPLHF. The CDR3 nucleotides are TGTGCCAGCAGTGAAGTGACGTGGGGTTCACCCCTCCACTTT.

This chain connects TRBV29-1 to TRBJ1-1; D is perhaps TRBD1 (5 bases). The CDR3 covers 12 residues. Germline V gene sequence: CDR1 SQVTM, CDR2 ANQGSEA. Trimming pared 3 bases from V and 2 bases from J, leaving 7 bases between. The CDR3 sequence is CSVDRDNTEAFF. For the CDR3, the DNA is TGCAGCGTTGACCGGGACAACACTGAAGCTTTCTTT.

The chain is built from TRBV10-2 and TRBJ1-5; 11 nucleotides align to TRBD1. With V trimmed by 2 bases and J by 3 bases, 6 bases remained unmatched. The V gene's germline CDR1 is WSHSY and CDR2 SAAADI. CDR3 length equals 17 residues. CDR3 in DNA: TGCGCCAGCAGTGAGAAATGGACAGGGGGCTTCAATCAGCCCCAGCATTTT. This translates into CASSEKWTGGFNQPQHF.

The genes are TRBV15 and TRBJ1-1; D remains unclear. Germline V gene sequence: CDR1 LNHNV, CDR2 YYDKDF (reference sequence). The CDR3 covers 17 residues. V was cut by 0 bases and J by 0 bases, with 14 bases left in between. DNA of the CDR3: TGTGCCACCAGCAGAGAAGTCATAGCAACAATGAACACTGAAGCTTTCTTT. Its translation is CATSREVIATMNTEAFF.

V is TRBV5-1 and J is TRBJ2-7; 8 nucleotides match TRBD2. The germline V gene has CDR1 SGHRS and CDR2 YFSETQ. This CDR3 spans 14 amino acids. The junction had 7 bases not matched to a gene; V was cut back by 2 bases and J by 6 bases. The CDR3 bases are TGCGCCAGCAGCTTCGGGACTAGTTCGCCCGAGCAGTACTTC. Translated: CASSFGTSSPEQYF.

Details on this clone: The same CDR3 arises from other DNA sequences in this sample as well. The gene calls are TRBV6-6 and TRBJ1-2, with a weak D call TRBD1 (6 bases). The CDR3 length is 13 residues. Germline V gene sequence: CDR1 MNHNY, CDR2 SVGAGI (reference sequence). Trimming took 6 bases from V and 4 from J, leaving 12 bases between them. For the CDR3, the DNA is TGTGCCAGCAGCCCCGGACAGCTCTATGGCTACACCTTC. As protein: CASSPGQLYGYTF.

This sequence joins TRBV19 and TRBJ2-1, with 8 bases identical to TRBD2. V dropped 7 bases and J dropped 4; count of bases not matched to a gene: 6. The CDR3 length is 14 residues. The germline V gene encodes CDR1 LNHDA and CDR2 SQIVND (reference sequence). CDR3 amino acids: CASKREGSYNEQFF. The DNA of the CDR3 is TGTGCCAGTAAACGGGAGGGATCTTACAATGAGCAGTTCTTC.

The V and J genes are TRBV6-1 and TRBJ1-2; D is undetermined. The CDR3 runs 15 residues. The V gene lost 1 base and the J gene lost 8 bases, with 17 bases spanning the gap. Germline V CDR1 and CDR2: MNHNS, SASEGT. The CDR3 DNA is TGTGCCAGCAGTGAAGGTCGTCGGATCGGGTCGGGCTACACCTTC. Translating it yields CASSEGRRIGSGYTF.

This chain joins TRBV18 and TRBJ2-1; D possibly matches TRBD1 or TRBD2 (5 bases each). Germline CDR1 KGHSH, CDR2 LQKENI. V lost 3 bases and J lost 9, with 6 bases in between. This CDR3 comprises 11 residues. The CDR3 DNA reads TGTGCCAGCTCACCCGGGACTGAGCAGTTCTTC. It specifies CASSPGTEQFF.

This chain links TRBV5-1 with TRBJ2-1; 13 nucleotides match TRBD2. V dropped 0 bases and J dropped 6; count of bases not matched to a gene: 3. The CDR3 runs to 16 residues. The V gene's germline CDR1 is SGHRS and CDR2 YFSETQ. The CDR3 DNA reads as TGCGCCAGCAGCTTGGAAAGACTAGCGGGAGGCAATGAGCAGTTCTTC. Translating gives CASSLERLAGGNEQFF.

This chain joins TRBV19 and TRBJ1-5; the D gene is possibly TRBD1 (5 bases). The germline CDR1 and CDR2 sequences are LNHDA and SQIVND (reference sequence). The CDR3 totals 14 residues. V lost 6 bases to trimming and J lost 9 bases, with 18 bases between them. CDR3: CASSKGRTQGPQHF. CDR3 DNA: TGTGCCAGTAGCAAAGGGCGTACGCAGGGGCCCCAGCATTTT.

In its sample, this clone was seen once. CDR3: CASSILAGGNTYNEQFF. CDR3 DNA sequence: TGTGCCAGCAGTATACTAGCGGGAGGGAATACCTACAATGAGCAGTTCTTC. The V call is TRBV6-4, the J call TRBJ2-1; 13 nucleotides match TRBD2. With V trimmed by 5 bases and J by 2 bases, 6 bases remained unmatched. From germline, CDR1 is MRHNA and CDR2 SNTAGT. The length of the CDR3 is 17 residues.

The sample holds one count of this clone. The V call is TRBV4-3, the J call TRBJ1-2; maybe TRBD1 (5 bases). CDR3 length equals 13 residues. V shed 0 bases and J shed 4 bases, with 6 bases lying between them. CDR1 LGHNA and CDR2 YSLEER come from the germline V gene. The CDR3 loop reads CASSQEGRYGYTF. The DNA of the CDR3 is TGCGCCAGCAGCCAAGAGGGGCGCTATGGCTACACCTTC.

This sequence joins TRBV5-1 and TRBJ2-1, with 9 bases lining up with TRBD2. CDR3 length: 15 amino acids. CDR1 is SGHRS, CDR2 YFSETQ, per germline. With V trimmed by 4 bases and J by 3 bases, 5 bases remained unmatched. The CDR3 spells CASSPTSGVYNEQFF. For the CDR3, the DNA is TGCGCCAGCAGCCCGACTAGCGGAGTCTACAATGAGCAGTTCTTC.

The chain uses TRBV15 and TRBJ1-1; possible D gene TRBD1, 5 bases. The CDR3 is made up of 15 amino acids. V dropped 5 bases and J dropped 1 base, with 14 bases sitting between them. Germline V lookup: CDR1 LNHNV, CDR2 YYDKDF (reference sequence). CDR3 coding DNA: TGTGCCACCAGCTTCGGGGTGGGGACGAACACTGAAGCTTTCTTT. This translates into CATSFGVGTNTEAFF.

The V call is TRBV2, the J call TRBJ2-4; 9 nucleotides line up with TRBD1. The CDR3 consists of 14 residues. The germline gives CDR1 SNHLY, CDR2 FYNNEI. Trimming removed 5 bases from V and 9 bases from J; junction bases left unmatched: 8. CDR3 bases: TGTGCCAGCAGTCCCGGGACAGGGTCGGCCATTCAGTACTTC. This sequence encodes CASSPGTGSAIQYF.

This clone was observed a single time. This chain connects TRBV12-3 or TRBV12-4 to TRBJ2-5; D is undetermined. This CDR3 is 11 amino acids long. The V and J ends lost 0 bases and 10 bases respectively, with 6 bases between them. Here the CDR3 reads CASSLAVDQYF. The CDR3, as DNA: TGTGCCAGCAGTTTAGCGGTCGACCAGTACTTC.